The 5 T cell receptor beta chains below were found in one sample sequenced in a study of T cell changes during pregnancy in multiple sclerosis. Measured with immunoSEQ multiplex PCR; TCRdb has only the in-frame clones, and not every one. The sample shows about 38,000 clones, 90% to 95% of them seen only once. This material consisted of CD8+ T cells from peripheral blood mononuclear cells, taken in the third trimester of pregnancy. These receptors were collected from a female donor with multiple sclerosis, enrolled in a pregnancy study.

V and J are TRBV6-5 and TRBJ1-2, with D possibly TRBD1 on 6 matching bases. This CDR3 region has 16 residues. Germline V CDR1 and CDR2: MNHEY, SVGAGI. Between the trimmed V and J ends, which lost 0 bases and 8 bases, there was a span of 19 bases. The CDR3 sequence is CASSYSLLLTGLGYTF. The CDR3 nucleotides read TGTGCCAGCAGTTACTCTCTTCTTTTGACAGGTCTCGGCTACACCTTC.

The chain links TRBV9 to TRBJ2-5; 9 positions agree with TRBD1. The CDR3 has 17 residues. After removal of 3 bases from V and 2 bases from J, the junction contained 11 bases not matched to a gene. CDR1 is SGDLS, CDR2 YYNGEE, per germline. Here the CDR3 reads CASSETGTGIPQETQYF. CDR3 in DNA: TGTGCCAGCAGCGAGACCGGGACAGGGATCCCACAAGAGACCCAGTACTTC.

The chain has TRBV9 and TRBJ1-2; 7 nucleotides agree with TRBD1. Germline V lookup: CDR1 SGDLS, CDR2 YYNGEE. Unmatched junction bases numbered 13, after V lost 3 bases and J lost 5 bases. The CDR3 is 16 amino acids. For the CDR3, the DNA is TGTGCCAGCAGCGACACCATGTCCGGGACAGATTATGGCTACACCTTC. Its protein is CASSDTMSGTDYGYTF.

This clone was observed a single time. The chain combines TRBV6-4 with TRBJ2-3; 9 bases align to TRBD2. J lost 0 bases, V lost 3 bases, and 1 base had no gene match. The CDR3 runs 15 residues. Germline V lookup: CDR1 MRHNA, CDR2 SNTAGT. The CDR3 protein is CASSESGGSTDTQYF. The DNA for the CDR3 is TGTGCCAGCAGTGAGAGCGGGGGGAGCACAGATACGCAGTATTTT.

The chain combines TRBV6-4 with TRBJ2-3; 10 bases align to TRBD2. V trimming: 0 bases; J trimming: 4 bases; junction bases outside the gene matches: 4. Germline V gene data show CDR1 as MRHNA and CDR2 as SNTAGT. The CDR3 contains 16 residues. CDR3 sequence reads: CASSDSSGGAPDTQYF. DNA of the CDR3: TGTGCCAGCAGTGACTCGAGCGGGGGGGCTCCAGATACGCAGTATTTT.